A selection of T cell receptor beta chains follows, all from one sample in a study of shared clonotypes between healthy human individuals. Clones were sequenced by immunoSEQ multiplex PCR, and TCRdb holds only the in-frame ones, with some missing. The sample contains some 630,000 clones, 95% to 96% of which appear only once. Sequenced: naive CD8+ T cells sorted from blood. The receptors were sampled from a young woman in good health. Each CDR3 is given with its conserved first and last residue. D genes are given only for firm matches. Where a row states a size, it is once, few, many or the class of an expanded clone; other rows omit it.

size	length	D	V	J	DNA	CDR3
.	14	.	TRBV7-8	TRBJ2-7	TGTGCCAGCAGGTGGACAGAAACCTCCTACGAGCAGTACTTC	CASRWTETSYEQYF
once	14	.	TRBV5-6	TRBJ2-7	TGTGCCAGCAGCACCGGGCTAGCCCCTTACGAGCAGTACTTC	CASSTGLAPYEQYF
.	13	.	TRBV13	TRBJ1-4	TGTGCCAGCAGTTCGTACTGGAGCGAAAAACTGTTTTTT	CASSSYWSEKLFF
.	15	.	TRBV4-1	TRBJ2-3	TGCGCCAGCAGCCAAGATGGATATAGCACAGATACGCAGTATTTT	CASSQDGYSTDTQYF
.	15	.	TRBV28	TRBJ2-5	TGTGCCAGCAGTTTTGTGAGTGAAGGACAAGAGACCCAGTACTTC	CASSFVSEGQETQYF
.	16	.	TRBV28	TRBJ2-5	TGTGCCAGCAGTTTTACGGGGGGCGTCCTCCGAGAGACCCAGTACTTC	CASSFTGGVLRETQYF
.	14	.	TRBV28	TRBJ2-7	TGTGCCAGCAGTTGGGGCAGGTCGGATTACGAGCAGTACTTC	CASSWGRSDYEQYF
.	12	.	TRBV4-2	TRBJ2-7	TGTGCCAGCAGCCAATTATCTAACGAGCAGTACTTC	CASSQLSNEQYF
.	18	TRBD2	TRBV5-1	TRBJ2-7	TGCGCCAGCAGCTTGGGGCAGCGGGAGATCCGGTTCGTGGACGAGCAGTACTTC	CASSLGQREIRFVDEQYF
.	15	TRBD2	TRBV11-2	TRBJ2-7	TGTGCCAGCAGCTTAGATGTAGCGGGAGGCCTCGAGCAGTACTTC	CASSLDVAGGLEQYF
.	15	TRBD1	TRBV25-1	TRBJ1-1	TGTGCCAGCAGTGGGGGACAGGGTTGGAACACTGAAGCTTTCTTT	CASSGGQGWNTEAFF
.	15	TRBD2	TRBV5-4	TRBJ2-2	TGTGCCAGCAGCTTTATGGGACTAGCTCCCGGGGAGCTGTTTTTT	CASSFMGLAPGELFF
once	13	.	TRBV28	TRBJ1-2	TGTGCCAGCAGACCCGGCAGCACCTATGGCTACACCTTC	CASRPGSTYGYTF
.	14	.	TRBV28	TRBJ1-3	TGTGCCAGCAGTCCCCTGACCTCTGGAAACACCATATATTTT	CASSPLTSGNTIYF
once	13	.	TRBV28	TRBJ2-7	TGTGCCAGCCAGTGGTTGAGCTCCTACGAGCAGTACTTC	CASQWLSSYEQYF
.	14	.	TRBV27	TRBJ2-7	TGTGCCAGCAGTTTTAGGGCCCGGTCCTACGAGCAGTACTTC	CASSFRARSYEQYF
.	15	.	TRBV28	TRBJ1-2	TGTGCCAGCAGTTCCCCCTCGGTCTACCCTGGCGGCTACACCTTC	CASSSPSVYPGGYTF
.	14	.	TRBV11-2	TRBJ1-2	TGTGCCAGCAACTTGATGAGGGACAACTATGGCTACACCTTC	CASNLMRDNYGYTF
.	16	.	TRBV6-5	TRBJ1-1	TGTGCCAGCAGTTACACTATGGGGGGATTGAACACTGAAGCTTTCTTT	CASSYTMGGLNTEAFF
.	13	.	TRBV7-9	TRBJ2-5	TGTGCCAGCAGCTACCTCGCGTCAGAGACCCAGTACTTC	CASSYLASETQYF
.	17	TRBD1	TRBV7-9	TRBJ1-1	TGTGCCAGCAGGGTCCCGGGACAGGGGTTTCAAGACACTGAAGCTTTCTTT	CASRVPGQGFQDTEAFF
.	15	TRBD2	TRBV27	TRBJ2-2	TGTGCCAGCAGTTTTGGGACTAGCGGAACCGGGGAGCTGTTTTTT	CASSFGTSGTGELFF
.	15	.	TRBV19	TRBJ2-1	TGTGCCAGTAGTACCGACAGGGAGGGGGGCGATGAGCAGTTCTTC	CASSTDREGGDEQFF
.	18	.	TRBV5-1	TRBJ2-1	TGCGCCAGCAGCTGGCGACAGAAACTGCTAGCGATCCACAATGAGCAGTTCTTC	CASSWRQKLLAIHNEQFF
.	13	.	TRBV27	TRBJ2-3	TGTGCCAGCAGTTTAGGGGCGGGAGATACGCAGTATTTT	CASSLGAGDTQYF
.	14	.	TRBV9	TRBJ1-5	TGTGCCAGCAGCGTATTTGATAGCAATCAGCCCCAGCATTTT	CASSVFDSNQPQHF
.	13	.	TRBV27	TRBJ2-7	TGTGCCAGCAGCCCACAAGAGCGCTACGAGCAGTACTTC	CASSPQERYEQYF
.	12	.	TRBV27	TRBJ2-7	TGTGCCAGCAGTGGGAAGGAGTACGAGCAGTACTTC	CASSGKEYEQYF
.	19	TRBD1	TRBV5-1	TRBJ2-2	TGCGCCAGCAGCCCTAGGACAGGGGCGAAAAGGGCCCGGCCCGGGGAGCTGTTTTTT	CASSPRTGAKRARPGELFF
.	14	TRBD2	TRBV7-9	TRBJ2-5	TGTGCCAGCAGCGAAACTAGCGGAGGCGAGACCCAGTACTTC	CASSETSGGETQYF
once	13	TRBD1	TRBV5-4	TRBJ1-2	TGTGCCAGCAGCTTAGACAGGGGACATGGCTACACCTTC	CASSLDRGHGYTF
.	15	.	TRBV15	TRBJ1-2	TGTGCCACCAGCCCATCCGGGATTCCAATCTATGGCTACACCTTC	CATSPSGIPIYGYTF
few	14	TRBD2	TRBV30	TRBJ2-7	TGTGCCTGGAGCGCTGGACTAGCGGGACACGAGCAGTACTTC	CAWSAGLAGHEQYF
.	15	.	TRBV9	TRBJ1-1	TGTGCCAGCAGCGTAGCAGGGGTCCCGAACACTGAAGCTTTCTTT	CASSVAGVPNTEAFF
once	19	TRBD2	TRBV27	TRBJ2-7	TGTGCCAGCAGTTTATCGAGTAGAGATACTAGCGGGAAATCCTACGAGCAGTACTTC	CASSLSSRDTSGKSYEQYF
.	13	TRBD1	TRBV9	TRBJ1-1	TGTGCCAGCAGCGCCACAGGGGGCCCTGAAGCTTTCTTT	CASSATGGPEAFF
.	15	.	TRBV28	TRBJ1-4	TGTGCCAGCAGTCCAGCCCGGGGGGGCGGAGAAAAACTGTTTTTT	CASSPARGGGEKLFF
.	14	.	TRBV19	TRBJ1-1	TGTGCCAGTAGCCCACTCGGCCGGTACACTGAAGCTTTCTTT	CASSPLGRYTEAFF
.	15	TRBD1	TRBV6-5	TRBJ1-1	TGTGCCAGCAGTTACTCTAGGGGGCGAGGGACTGAAGCTTTCTTT	CASSYSRGRGTEAFF
.	14	.	TRBV11-2	TRBJ2-7	TGTGCCAGCAGCTTAATTTTTGGGGGTTACGAGCAGTACTTC	CASSLIFGGYEQYF
.	15	.	TRBV11-1	TRBJ1-2	TGTGCCAGCAGCTTCCCCTCACAGGGTACCTATGGCTACACCTTC	CASSFPSQGTYGYTF
.	17	TRBD2	TRBV15	TRBJ2-1	TGTGCCACCAGCAGAACCAGGGGACTAGCGAGGGTCGATGAGCAGTTCTTC	CATSRTRGLARVDEQFF
.	12	.	TRBV28	TRBJ1-1	TGTGCCAGCAGTTGGAGGAACACTGAAGCTTTCTTT	CASSWRNTEAFF
.	13	.	TRBV19	TRBJ2-7	TGTGCCAGTAGTATCCAGGGCTCCTACGAGCAGTACTTC	CASSIQGSYEQYF
.	17	.	TRBV2	TRBJ2-6	TGTGCCAGCAGTGACCACAATCTCGTCTCTGGGGCCAACGTCCTGACTTTC	CASSDHNLVSGANVLTF
.	16	.	TRBV5-1	TRBJ2-3	TGCGCCAGCAGCGCCGATAAAGTTTGGGTGAAAGATACGCAGTATTTT	CASSADKVWVKDTQYF
.	18	TRBD2	TRBV2	TRBJ2-1	TGTGCCAGCAGCCCAAAGGGACTAGCGGGAGAGTGGGGCAATGAGCAGTTCTTC	CASSPKGLAGEWGNEQFF
few	13	.	TRBV10-1	TRBJ1-5	TGCGCCAGCAGTGACAGCATCAATCAGCCCCAGCATTTT	CASSDSINQPQHF
.	15	TRBD2	TRBV7-9	TRBJ2-1	TGTGCCAGCAGCCTAGCGGGAGGGCCGGGGGATGAGCAGTTCTTC	CASSLAGGPGDEQFF
.	14	.	TRBV30	TRBJ1-1	TGTGCCTGGAGTCTCGGGGCTCGAGGAACTGAAGCTTTCTTT	CAWSLGARGTEAFF
once	14	.	TRBV6-5	TRBJ2-7	TGTGCCAGCAGTTACTCCTCGACAGCCTACGAGCAGTACTTC	CASSYSSTAYEQYF
.	14	TRBD1	TRBV29-1	TRBJ2-7	TGCAGCGTTACCTCGCGGGACAGGGCTTCCGAGCAGTACTTC	CSVTSRDRASEQYF
.	13	TRBD1	TRBV28	TRBJ1-5	TGTGCCAGCAGGGAGGGGGCCGGTCAGCCCCAGCATTTT	CASREGAGQPQHF
.	14	TRBD2	TRBV27	TRBJ2-1	TGTGCCAGCAGTTTCCTAGCGGGAGCCCCTGAGCAGTTCTTC	CASSFLAGAPEQFF